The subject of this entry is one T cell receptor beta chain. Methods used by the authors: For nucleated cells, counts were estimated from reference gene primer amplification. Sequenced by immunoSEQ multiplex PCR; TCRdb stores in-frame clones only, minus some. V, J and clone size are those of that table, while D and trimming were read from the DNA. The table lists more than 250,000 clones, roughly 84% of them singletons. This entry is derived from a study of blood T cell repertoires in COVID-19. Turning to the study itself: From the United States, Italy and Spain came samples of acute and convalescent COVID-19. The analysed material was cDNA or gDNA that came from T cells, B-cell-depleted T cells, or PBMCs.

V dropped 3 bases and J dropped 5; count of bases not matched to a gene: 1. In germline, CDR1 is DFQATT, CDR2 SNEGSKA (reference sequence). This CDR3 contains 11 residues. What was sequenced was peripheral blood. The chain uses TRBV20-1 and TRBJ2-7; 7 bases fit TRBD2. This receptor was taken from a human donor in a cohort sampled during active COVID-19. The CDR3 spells CSARREHEQYF. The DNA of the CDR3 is TGCAGTGCTAGGCGGGAGCACGAGCAGTACTTC.